These T cell receptor beta chains were read from a single sample in a study of T cells in Graves' hyperthyroidism and ophthalmopathy. TCRdb re-analysed the multiplex PCR reads in MiXCR, keeping a single row per CDR3 protein. The sample holds under 750,000 distinct CDR3 sequences, about 17% seen once. The sequenced sample was blood. All receptors come from a woman between 45 and 65 years old with Graves' hyperthyroidism that later progressed to Graves' ophthalmopathy. Both conserved end residues are part of each CDR3. Each record gives: J gene, D gene, V gene, clone size, CDR3 DNA, CDR3 protein. D genes are given only for firm matches. A clone size is listed for some rows: how often the clone was seen (once, few, many), or a class if it is expanded.

>TRBJ1-1|NA|TRBV7-2|NA
TGTGCCAGCAGCTTAGTGGGGGGGTTCCTTAACACTGAAGCTTTCTTT
CASSLVGGFLNTEAFF
>TRBJ2-1|TRBD2|TRBV11-2|many
TGTGCCAGCAGCTTTACGGCGGGGGGGCCTATGTTAGATGAGCAGTTCTTC
CASSFTAGGPMLDEQFF
>TRBJ1-1|NA|TRBV3-1|many
TGTGCCAGCAGCCAAAACTTTGGAGGTAGCACTGAAGCTTTCTTT
CASSQNFGGSTEAFF
>TRBJ1-4|TRBD1|TRBV29-1|few
TGCAGCGGACGGGACAGGGTCCGCGGAAAACTGTTTTTT
CSGRDRVRGKLFF
>TRBJ1-5|TRBD1|TRBV2|many
TGTGCCAGCACCGAACGGGCCGGACAGGGGGTGTATCAGCCCCAGCATTTT
CASTERAGQGVYQPQHF
>TRBJ2-5|NA|TRBV9|NA
TGTGCCAGCAGCGTAGATTCCGTTGAGACCCAGTACTTC
CASSVDSVETQYF
>TRBJ2-3|NA|TRBV30|few
TGTGCCTGGAGTGTCGGTCCAAATACGCAGTATTTT
CAWSVGPNTQYF
>TRBJ1-4|NA|TRBV18|many
TGTGCCAGCTCACCCTGGCAGAATAATGAAAAACTGTTTTTT
CASSPWQNNEKLFF
>TRBJ2-3|NA|TRBV11-2|many
TGTGCCAGCAGCTTATTGGGCGGGGGCAGCACAGATACGCAGTATTTT
CASSLLGGGSTDTQYF
>TRBJ1-2|NA|TRBV3-1|many
TGTGCCAGCAGCCAAGCGGAGTGGGGGTCCTATGGCTACACCTTC
CASSQAEWGSYGYTF
>TRBJ2-5|NA|TRBV29-1|few
TGCAGCGTTGTGCAGGATGGTGGCCAAGAGACCCAGTACTTC
CSVVQDGGQETQYF
>TRBJ2-3|TRBD1|TRBV6-5|many
TGTGCCAGCAGTTACGCCCAAGACAGGGCCAGCTCGCAGTATTTT
CASSYAQDRASSQYF
>TRBJ2-5|TRBD1|TRBV20-1|NA
TGCAGTGCTAGACACCCCCGGACAGGGGGGGGGGAGACCCAGTACTTC
CSARHPRTGGGETQYF
>TRBJ2-2|TRBD2|TRBV5-1|many
TGCGCCAGCAGCTTGTGGGCTAGCGGCTACACCGGGGAGCTGTTTTTT
CASSLWASGYTGELFF
>TRBJ1-2|NA|TRBV7-9|NA
TGTGCCAGCACCTTAAACCGGCAGGGGACCTATGGCTACACCTTC
CASTLNRQGTYGYTF
>TRBJ1-4|NA|TRBV7-8|NA
TGTGCCAGCAGCCCGTGGGGGGGCTTCCCCTCTGGGGCAACTAATGAAAAACTGTTTTTT
CASSPWGGFPSGATNEKLFF
>TRBJ1-3|NA|TRBV6-9|NA
TGTGCCAGCAGTTACGGAAACACCATATATTTT
CASSYGNTIYF
>TRBJ2-3|TRBD2|TRBV20-1|NA
TGCAGTGCTTCCTACTTACTAGCGGGTAGGGGAGATACGCAGTATTTT
CSASYLLAGRGDTQYF
>TRBJ2-3|NA|TRBV27|few
TGTGCCAGCAGCCCCGCCGGACAAGGGGATACGCAGTATTTT
CASSPAGQGDTQYF
>TRBJ2-1|TRBD2|TRBV13|once
TGTGCCAGCAGCTCTAGCGGGGGGGCGGGCAATGAGCAGTTCTTC
CASSSSGGAGNEQFF
>TRBJ1-3|TRBD1|TRBV5-1|many
TGCGCCAGCAGCCTCTTTACAGGGGCCGACTCTGGAAACACCATATATTTT
CASSLFTGADSGNTIYF
>TRBJ2-5|TRBD1|TRBV15|few
TGTGCCACCAGCAAAGGGACAGGGGAAGAGACCCAGTACTTC
CATSKGTGEETQYF
>TRBJ1-1|NA|TRBV20-1|NA
TGCAGTGCCCACAAGAACACTGAAGCTTTCTTT
CSAHKNTEAFF
>TRBJ2-5|TRBD1|TRBV7-6|NA
TGTGCCAGCAGCTTAGGGGGCCAGGGGGAGGAGACCCAGTACTTC
CASSLGGQGEETQYF
>TRBJ2-3|NA|TRBV3-1|NA
TGTGCCAGCAGCGACGAGGGGGGTCTTACAGATACGCAGTATTTT
CASSDEGGLTDTQYF
>TRBJ2-2|TRBD2|TRBV4-2|NA
TGTGCCAGCAGCCAAGAGGGGGGACTACTCACCGGGGAGCTGTTTTTT
CASSQEGGLLTGELFF
>TRBJ2-5|NA|TRBV5-6|many
TGTGCCAGCAGCAGCGGGACAGTCGGGGAGACCCAGTACTTC
CASSSGTVGETQYF
>TRBJ2-5|NA|TRBV3-1|NA
TGTGCCAGCACCCCGTTACAACAGGGACAAGAGACCCAGTACTTC
CASTPLQQGQETQYF
>TRBJ2-7|NA|TRBV14|NA
TGTGCCAGCAGCCCTAGTGGGTACAGGGTTGACGAGCAGTACTTC
CASSPSGYRVDEQYF
>TRBJ2-3|TRBD2|TRBV6-1|NA
TGTGCCAGCAGTGAAGGGGTAGCGGGGGGCCTTGATACGCAGTATTTT
CASSEGVAGGLDTQYF
>TRBJ2-7|NA|TRBV2|many
TGTGCCAGCACAGGGTCTGTAGTCGAGCAGTACTTC
CASTGSVVEQYF
>TRBJ2-1|NA|TRBV4-1|NA
TGCGCCAGCAGCCAAGATCCAGGGTATGAGCAGTTCTTC
CASSQDPGYEQFF
>TRBJ2-7|NA|TRBV27|few
TGTGCCAGCAGTTTAGTTAGTCCCGGACAAGTTAGCTCCTACGAGCAGTACTTC
CASSLVSPGQVSSYEQYF
>TRBJ1-1|NA|TRBV9|NA
TGTGCCAGCAGCTACCCTCCCGGGACGGAGAACACTGAAGCTTTCTTT
CASSYPPGTENTEAFF
>TRBJ2-3|NA|TRBV20-1|NA
TGCAGTGCTAGAGATCAATTAGGGGGGGGGGGGGCGGCAGATACGCAGTATTTT
CSARDQLGGGGAADTQYF
>TRBJ2-7|NA|TRBV9|NA
TGTGCCAGCAGCCCAGGCGGGCACCACGAGCAGTACTTC
CASSPGGHHEQYF
>TRBJ2-1|TRBD2|TRBV30|many
TGTGCCTGGAGCCTCGGACTAGCGAACAATGAGCAGTTCTTC
CAWSLGLANNEQFF
>TRBJ1-4|NA|TRBV6-2/TRBV6-3|few
TGTGCCAGCAGTTTTGGAGAGTTATCAACTAATGAAAAACTGTTTTTT
CASSFGELSTNEKLFF
>TRBJ2-7|NA|TRBV30|many
TGTGCCTGGAGTGTCGGTCTCTCGTTTAGCTCCTACGAGCAGTACTTC
CAWSVGLSFSSYEQYF
>TRBJ1-2|TRBD1|TRBV30|NA
TGTGCCTGGGAAGGACAGGAGCAGAGGTACACCTTC
CAWEGQEQRYTF
>TRBJ2-1|NA|TRBV7-9|many
TGTGCCAGCAGCTCCGGGGCAGGGCGTGAGCAGTTCTTC
CASSSGAGREQFF
>TRBJ1-2|TRBD1|TRBV4-1|NA
TGCGCCAGCAGCCAAGCTACAGGGGACGGCTACACCTTC
CASSQATGDGYTF
>TRBJ2-5|NA|TRBV12-3/TRBV12-4|many
TGTGCCAGCAGGGGCGGGGAGGTGATAGAGACCCAGTACTTC
CASRGGEVIETQYF
>TRBJ2-1|TRBD1|TRBV12-3/TRBV12-4|many
TGTGCCAGCAGTTTGAGCTGGACAGGTTACAATGAGCAGTTCTTC
CASSLSWTGYNEQFF
>TRBJ2-3|NA|TRBV19|few
TGTGCCAGTAGTTCCTCCGACACCCCCGATACGCAGTATTTT
CASSSSDTPDTQYF
>TRBJ2-2|TRBD1|TRBV5-4|NA
TGTGCCAGCAGCTTCTCGACAGGGAGCCCCGGGGAGCTGTTTTTT
CASSFSTGSPGELFF